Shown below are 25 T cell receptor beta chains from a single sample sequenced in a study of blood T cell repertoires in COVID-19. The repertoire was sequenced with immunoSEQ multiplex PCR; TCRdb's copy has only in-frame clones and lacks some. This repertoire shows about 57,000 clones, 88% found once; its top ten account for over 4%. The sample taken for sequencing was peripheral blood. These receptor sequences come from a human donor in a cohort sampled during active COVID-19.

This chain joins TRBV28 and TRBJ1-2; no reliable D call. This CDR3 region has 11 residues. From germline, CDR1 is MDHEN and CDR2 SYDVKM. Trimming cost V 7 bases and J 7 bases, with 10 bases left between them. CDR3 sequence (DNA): TGTGCCAGCACCAAAACGGGTGGCTACACCTTC. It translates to CASTKTGGYTF.

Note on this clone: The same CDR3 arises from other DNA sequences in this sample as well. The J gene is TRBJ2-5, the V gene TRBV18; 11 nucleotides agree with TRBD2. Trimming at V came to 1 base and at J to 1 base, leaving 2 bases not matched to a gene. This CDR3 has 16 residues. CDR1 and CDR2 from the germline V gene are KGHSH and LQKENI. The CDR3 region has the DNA TGTGCCAGCTCACCACGGCTAGCGGGGGGCCAAGAGACCCAGTACTTC. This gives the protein CASSPRLAGGQETQYF.

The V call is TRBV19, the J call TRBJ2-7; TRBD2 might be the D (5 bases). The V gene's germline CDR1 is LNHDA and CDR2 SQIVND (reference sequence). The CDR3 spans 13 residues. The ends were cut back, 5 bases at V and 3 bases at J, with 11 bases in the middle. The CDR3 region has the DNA TGTGCCAGTAGTCGCAGCGGAGGCTACGAGCAGTACTTC. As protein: CASSRSGGYEQYF.

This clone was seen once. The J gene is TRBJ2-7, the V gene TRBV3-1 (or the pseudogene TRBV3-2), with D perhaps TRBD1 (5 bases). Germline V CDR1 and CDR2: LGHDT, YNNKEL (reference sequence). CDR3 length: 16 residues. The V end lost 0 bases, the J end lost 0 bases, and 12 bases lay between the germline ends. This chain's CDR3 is CASSQELGLNSYEQYF. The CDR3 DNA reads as TGTGCCAGCAGCCAAGAATTGGGGCTGAACTCCTACGAGCAGTACTTC.

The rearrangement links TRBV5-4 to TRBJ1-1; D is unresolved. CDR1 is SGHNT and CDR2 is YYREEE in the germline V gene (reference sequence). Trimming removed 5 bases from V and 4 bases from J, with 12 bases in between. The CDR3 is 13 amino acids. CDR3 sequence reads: CASSEARGTEAFF. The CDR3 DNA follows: TGTGCCAGCAGTGAAGCCCGCGGCACTGAAGCTTTCTTT. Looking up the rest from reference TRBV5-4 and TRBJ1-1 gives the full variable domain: ETGVTQSPTHLIKTRGQQVTLRCSSQSGHNTVSWYQQALGQGPQFIFQYYREEENGRGNFPPRFSGLQFPNYSSELNVNALELDDSALYLCASSEARGTEAFFGQGTRLTVV.

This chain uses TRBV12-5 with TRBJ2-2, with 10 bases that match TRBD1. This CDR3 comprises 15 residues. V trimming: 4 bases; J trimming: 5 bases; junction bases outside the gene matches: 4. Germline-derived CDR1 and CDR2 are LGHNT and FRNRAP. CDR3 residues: CASGSGQGETGELFF. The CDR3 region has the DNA TGTGCTAGTGGTTCAGGACAGGGGGAGACCGGGGAGCTGTTTTTT.

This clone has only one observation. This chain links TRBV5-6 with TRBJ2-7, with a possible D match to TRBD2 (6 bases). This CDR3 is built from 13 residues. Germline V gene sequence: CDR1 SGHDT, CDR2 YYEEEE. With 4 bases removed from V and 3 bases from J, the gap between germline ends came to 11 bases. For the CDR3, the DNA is TGTGCCAGCAGCAAGGGACTTATCTACGAGCAGTACTTC. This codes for CASSKGLIYEQYF.

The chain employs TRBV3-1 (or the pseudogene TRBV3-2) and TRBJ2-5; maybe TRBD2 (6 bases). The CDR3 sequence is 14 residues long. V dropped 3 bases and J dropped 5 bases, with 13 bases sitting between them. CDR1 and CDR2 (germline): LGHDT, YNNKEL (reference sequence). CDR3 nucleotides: TGTGCCAGCAGCCACACCGGGGGTGGGGAGACCCAGTACTTC. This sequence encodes CASSHTGGGETQYF.

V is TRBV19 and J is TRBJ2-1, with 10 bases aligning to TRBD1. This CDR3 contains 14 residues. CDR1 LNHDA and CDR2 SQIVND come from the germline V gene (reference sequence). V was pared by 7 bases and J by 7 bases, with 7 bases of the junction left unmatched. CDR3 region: CASKLRDRGNEQFF. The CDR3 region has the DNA TGTGCCAGTAAACTAAGGGACAGGGGTAATGAGCAGTTCTTC.

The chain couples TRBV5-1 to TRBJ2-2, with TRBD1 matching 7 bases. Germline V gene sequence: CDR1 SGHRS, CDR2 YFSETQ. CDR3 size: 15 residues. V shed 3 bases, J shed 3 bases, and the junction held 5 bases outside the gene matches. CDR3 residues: CASSSTGSDTGELFF. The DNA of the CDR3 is TGCGCCAGCAGCTCGACAGGGTCGGACACCGGGGAGCTGTTTTTT. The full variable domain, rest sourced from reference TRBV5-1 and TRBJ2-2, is KAGVTQTPRYLIKTRGQQVTLSCSPISGHRSVSWYQQTPGQGLQFLFEYFSETQRNKGNFPGRFSGRQFSNSRSEMNVSTLELGDSALYLCASSSTGSDTGELFFGEGSRLTVL.

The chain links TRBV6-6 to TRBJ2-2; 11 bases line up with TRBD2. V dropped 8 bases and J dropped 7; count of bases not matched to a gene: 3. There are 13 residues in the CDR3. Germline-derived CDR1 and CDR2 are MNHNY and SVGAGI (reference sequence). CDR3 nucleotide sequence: TGTGCCAGCCGGGGGACTAGCGGCGGGGAGCTGTTTTTT. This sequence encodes CASRGTSGGELFF.

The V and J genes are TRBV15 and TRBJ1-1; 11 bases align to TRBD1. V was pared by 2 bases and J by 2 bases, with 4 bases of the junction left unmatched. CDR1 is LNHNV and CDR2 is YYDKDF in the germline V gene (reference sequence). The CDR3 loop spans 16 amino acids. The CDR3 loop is CATSRLRTGGNTEAFF. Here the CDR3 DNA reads TGTGCCACCAGCAGACTTCGGACAGGGGGCAACACTGAAGCTTTCTTT.

The CDR3 sequence: CASSTGTGTSTDTQYF. Written as DNA, the CDR3 is TGCGCCAGCAGCACCGGGACAGGAACTAGCACAGATACGCAGTATTTT. V and J are TRBV5-1 and TRBJ2-3, with 8 bases identical to TRBD1. V lost 4 bases to trimming and J lost 0 bases; unmatched junction nucleotides: 7. Germline assignment: CDR1 SGHRS and CDR2 YFSETQ. There are 16 residues in the CDR3.

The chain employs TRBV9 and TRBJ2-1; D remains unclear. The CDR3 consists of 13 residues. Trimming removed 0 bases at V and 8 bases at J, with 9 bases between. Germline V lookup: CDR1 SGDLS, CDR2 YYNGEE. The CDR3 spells CASSVAPFDEQFF. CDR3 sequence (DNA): TGTGCCAGCAGCGTAGCTCCTTTTGATGAGCAGTTCTTC.

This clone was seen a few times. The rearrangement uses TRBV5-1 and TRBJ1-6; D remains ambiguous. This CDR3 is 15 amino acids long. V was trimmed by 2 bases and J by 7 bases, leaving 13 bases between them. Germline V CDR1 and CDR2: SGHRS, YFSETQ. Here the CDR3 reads CASSLRGIENSPLHF. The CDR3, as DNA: TGCGCCAGCAGCTTAAGAGGGATAGAAAATTCACCCCTCCACTTT.

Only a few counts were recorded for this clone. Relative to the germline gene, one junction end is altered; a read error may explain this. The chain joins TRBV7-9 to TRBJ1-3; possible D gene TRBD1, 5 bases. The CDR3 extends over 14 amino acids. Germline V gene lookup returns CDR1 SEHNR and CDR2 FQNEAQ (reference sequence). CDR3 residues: CASLATASENTIYF. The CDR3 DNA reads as TGTGCCAGCCTCGCGACAGCCTCTGAAAACACCATATATTTT.

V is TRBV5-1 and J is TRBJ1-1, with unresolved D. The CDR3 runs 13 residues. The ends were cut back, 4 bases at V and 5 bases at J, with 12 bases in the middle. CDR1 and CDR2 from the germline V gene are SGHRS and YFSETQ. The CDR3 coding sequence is TGCGCCAGCAGCCGATTGGGGAGGACTGAAGCTTTCTTT. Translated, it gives CASSRLGRTEAFF.

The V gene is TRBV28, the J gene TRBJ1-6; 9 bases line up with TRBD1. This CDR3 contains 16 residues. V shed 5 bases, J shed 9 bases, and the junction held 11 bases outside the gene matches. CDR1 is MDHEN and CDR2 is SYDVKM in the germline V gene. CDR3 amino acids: CASSTGDRAAGSPLHF. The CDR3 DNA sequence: TGTGCCAGCAGTACCGGGGACAGGGCGGCGGGTTCACCCCTCCACTTT.

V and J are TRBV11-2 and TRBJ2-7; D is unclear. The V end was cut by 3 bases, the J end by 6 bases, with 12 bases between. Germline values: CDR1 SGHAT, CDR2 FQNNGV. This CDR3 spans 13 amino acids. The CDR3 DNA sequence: TGTGCCAGCAGCTTGCAGCGTCCCGGCGAGCAGTACTTC. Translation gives CASSLQRPGEQYF.

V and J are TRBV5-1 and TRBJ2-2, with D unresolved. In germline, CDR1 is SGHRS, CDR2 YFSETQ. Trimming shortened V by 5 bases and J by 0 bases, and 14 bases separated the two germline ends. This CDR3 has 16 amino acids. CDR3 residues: CASSPPTMANTGELFF. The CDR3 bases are TGCGCCAGCAGTCCTCCTACTATGGCGAACACCGGGGAGCTGTTTTTT.

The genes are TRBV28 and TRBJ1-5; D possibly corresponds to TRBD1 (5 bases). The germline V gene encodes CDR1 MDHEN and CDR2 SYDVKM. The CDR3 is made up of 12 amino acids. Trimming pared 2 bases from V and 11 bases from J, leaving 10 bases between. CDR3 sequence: CASSLRRGAQHF. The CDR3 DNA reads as TGTGCCAGCAGTTTACGCCGGGGGGCCCAGCATTTT.

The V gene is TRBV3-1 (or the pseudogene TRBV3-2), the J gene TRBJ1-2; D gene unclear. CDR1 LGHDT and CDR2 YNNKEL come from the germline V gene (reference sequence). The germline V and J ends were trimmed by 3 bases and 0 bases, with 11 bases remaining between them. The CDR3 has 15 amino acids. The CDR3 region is CASSHLRSANYGYTF. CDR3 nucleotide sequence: TGTGCCAGCAGCCACCTAAGGAGCGCTAACTATGGCTACACCTTC.

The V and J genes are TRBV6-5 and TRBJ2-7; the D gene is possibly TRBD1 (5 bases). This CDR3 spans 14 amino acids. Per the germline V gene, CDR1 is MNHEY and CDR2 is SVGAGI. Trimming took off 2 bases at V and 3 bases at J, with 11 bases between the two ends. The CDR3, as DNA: TGTGCCAGCAGTTACACAGGACGGTACTACGAGCAGTACTTC. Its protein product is CASSYTGRYYEQYF.

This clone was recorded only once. The DNA of the CDR3 is TGTGCCAGCAGTTACTCGATTTCCAGCGGGGGGCAAGAGACCCAGTACTTC. As protein: CASSYSISSGGQETQYF. This chain uses TRBV6-2 or TRBV6-3 with TRBJ2-5; TRBD2 aligns across 9 bases. The CDR3 consists of 17 residues. V shed 0 bases and J 2 bases; nucleotides not matched to a gene: 7. In germline, CDR1 is MNHEY, CDR2 SVGEGT.

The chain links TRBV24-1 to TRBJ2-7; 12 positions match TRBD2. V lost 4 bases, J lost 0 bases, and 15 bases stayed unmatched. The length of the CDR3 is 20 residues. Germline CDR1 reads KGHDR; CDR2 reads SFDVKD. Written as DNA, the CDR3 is TGTGCCACCAGTGAGGGATATACGGGACTAGCGGGTTTCCGCTCCTACGAGCAGTACTTC. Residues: CATSEGYTGLAGFRSYEQYF.